These 18 T cell receptor beta chains were sequenced from one sample in a study of blood T cell repertoires in COVID-19. Sequenced by immunoSEQ multiplex PCR; TCRdb stores in-frame clones only, minus some. The profile shows about 140,000 clones, approximately 84% of them singletons. What was sequenced was PBMCs or T cells enriched from blood (not recorded which). All receptors come from a man aged 35-49 years with acute COVID-19.

The CDR3 reads CASSLGQNTEAFF. CDR3 bases: TGTGCCAGCAGCTTAGGGCAAAACACTGAAGCTTTCTTT. The chain has TRBV7-8 and TRBJ1-1; D call uncertain. Deletions cut 1 base from V and 2 bases from J, with 5 bases between. The CDR3 length is 13 residues. CDR1 and CDR2 from the germline V gene are SGHVS and FQNEAQ.

V is TRBV7-8 and J is TRBJ1-5, with D perhaps TRBD1 (5 bases). In germline, CDR1 is SGHVS, CDR2 FQNEAQ. Trimming stripped 0 bases from V and 7 bases from J, with 10 bases between. The CDR3 loop spans 14 amino acids. CDR3 residues: CASSLARGDQPQHF. In DNA form, the CDR3 reads TGTGCCAGCAGCTTAGCGCGGGGGGACCAGCCCCAGCATTTT.

The chain joins TRBV6-5 to TRBJ1-1; TRBD1 agrees at 7 bases. The trim removed 0 bases at V and 3 bases at J, leaving 4 bases unmatched. Germline V gene sequence: CDR1 MNHEY, CDR2 SVGAGI. This CDR3 spans 15 amino acids. DNA for the CDR3: TGTGCCAGCAGTTACTCGTACAGGGGTGACACTGAAGCTTTCTTT. Translating it yields CASSYSYRGDTEAFF.

The chain joins TRBV5-1 to TRBJ1-4; 7 bases agree with TRBD1. Germline CDR1 is SGHRS and CDR2 is YFSETQ. The CDR3 is made up of 17 amino acids. After removal of 4 bases from V and 4 bases from J, the junction contained 13 bases not matched to a gene. The CDR3 reads CASSRTPSGTDNEKLFF. CDR3 DNA sequence: TGCGCCAGCAGCCGTACTCCGTCCGGGACAGATAATGAAAAACTGTTTTTT.

The J gene is TRBJ1-3, the V gene TRBV28, with D possibly TRBD1 on 6 matching bases. Germline-derived CDR1 and CDR2 are MDHEN and SYDVKM. The CDR3 covers 17 residues. Trimming removed 1 base from V and 3 bases from J, with 16 bases in between. CDR3 sequence: CASSLLGLQGNGNTIYF. The CDR3 DNA follows: TGTGCCAGCAGTTTATTAGGGCTTCAGGGGAATGGAAACACCATATATTTT.

This clone was seen once. V gene TRBV5-5 combines with J gene TRBJ2-1; 11 bases are a match to TRBD2. The germline CDR1 and CDR2 sequences are SGHKS and YYEKEE (reference sequence). Unmatched junction bases numbered 4, after V lost 1 base and J lost 4 bases. CDR3 size: 16 residues. The CDR3 here is CASSLHSGGEYNEQFF. CDR3 coding DNA: TGTGCCAGCAGCTTGCATAGCGGGGGGGAATACAATGAGCAGTTCTTC.

The V gene is TRBV5-3, the J gene TRBJ2-5; 11 nucleotides agree with TRBD2. TRBV5-3 is given ORF status, its function remaining uncertain. J was trimmed by 2 bases and V by 4 bases; bases with no gene match: 16. This CDR3 region has 19 residues. The CDR3 sequence is CARSPDGASGRRRQETQYF. The CDR3 DNA reads TGTGCCAGAAGCCCAGATGGGGCTAGCGGGAGGAGGCGGCAAGAGACCCAGTACTTC.

This clone was picked up a small number of times. V usage is TRBV7-2 and J usage is TRBJ2-2, with D possibly being TRBD1 (5 bases). The CDR3 is 16 amino acids. CDR1 and CDR2 from the germline V gene are SGHTA and FQGNSA. The germline V and J ends were trimmed by 3 bases and 5 bases, with 16 bases remaining between them. In nucleotides, the CDR3 is TGTGCCAGCAGCTTCACGGACACCTTGAGGACCGGGGAGCTGTTTTTT. Its translation: CASSFTDTLRTGELFF.

V gene TRBV24-1 combines with J gene TRBJ2-3; the D is unclear. The CDR3 spans 14 residues. Germline CDR1 reads KGHDR; CDR2 reads SFDVKD. Deletions cut 1 base from V and 0 bases from J, with 4 bases between. CDR3 sequence (DNA): TGTGCCACCAGTGATTTCCTCAGCACAGATACGCAGTATTTT. Its translation: CATSDFLSTDTQYF.

J is TRBJ2-5 and V is TRBV2; 10 bases align to TRBD2. Germline V gene sequence: CDR1 SNHLY, CDR2 FYNNEI. Trimming at V came to 7 bases and at J to 4 bases, leaving 12 bases not matched to a gene. The CDR3 consists of 16 residues. As DNA, the CDR3 is TGTGCCAGCATGCGAAGCGGGGGGGCACGGACAGAGACCCAGTACTTC. It codes for CASMRSGGARTETQYF.

The chain links TRBV28 to TRBJ2-2, with D possibly being TRBD1 (7 bases). The length of the CDR3 is 17 residues. Germline V lookup: CDR1 MDHEN, CDR2 SYDVKM. The V gene lost 4 bases and the J gene lost 3 bases, with 18 bases spanning the gap. CDR3 DNA: TGTGCCAGCAGTTCCTCGGGGACCAGGGGGGACACCGGGGAGCTGTTTTTT. Translating it yields CASSSSGTRGDTGELFF. The full variable domain, its missing parts supplied by reference TRBV28 and TRBJ2-2, is DVKVTQSSRYLVKRTGEKVFLECVQDMDHENMFWYRQDPGLGLRLIYFSYDVKMKEKGDIPEGYSVSREKKERFSLILESASTNQTSMYLCASSSSGTRGDTGELFFGEGSRLTVL.

The CDR3 sequence: CASSLTMREKLFF. The CDR3 DNA follows: TGCGCCAGCAGCCTTACGATGAGAGAAAAACTGTTTTTT. This rearrangement joins TRBV4-3 to TRBJ1-4; D gene ambiguous. The germline V and J ends were trimmed by 4 bases and 8 bases, with 11 bases remaining between them. This CDR3 contains 13 residues. Germline V gene sequence: CDR1 LGHNA, CDR2 YSLEER.

The rearrangement joins TRBV9 to TRBJ2-1; 9 positions agree with TRBD2. Per the germline V gene, CDR1 is SGDLS and CDR2 is YYNGEE. The CDR3 is 16 residues long. The V segment lost 3 bases and the J segment 4 bases; nucleotides outside the gene matches: 8. In nucleotides, the CDR3 is TGTGCCAGCAGCGAAAAGACGGCGGGAGGGTACAATGAGCAGTTCTTC. This translates into CASSEKTAGGYNEQFF.

The chain carries TRBV10-3 and TRBJ1-1; 7 bases line up with TRBD1. V shed 10 bases and J 0 bases; nucleotides not matched to a gene: 2. The CDR3 runs 12 residues. The germline V gene has CDR1 ENHRY and CDR2 SYGVKD. The CDR3 loop reads CATGQLNTEAFF. The CDR3, as DNA: TGTGCCACGGGACAGTTGAACACTGAAGCTTTCTTT.

V and J are TRBV28 and TRBJ2-3; 8 nucleotides align to TRBD1. Per the germline V gene, CDR1 is MDHEN and CDR2 is SYDVKM. V lost 4 bases and J lost 3; bases outside the gene matches: 6. CDR3 length: 15 amino acids. The CDR3 nucleotides are TGTGCCAGCAGTTCCGGACAGGGCAGGACAGATACGCAGTATTTT. Its translation: CASSSGQGRTDTQYF.

The genes are TRBV7-9 and TRBJ1-3; TRBD1 is a possible D gene (5 bases). Germline loops: CDR1 SEHNR, CDR2 FQNEAQ (reference sequence). This CDR3 is built from 15 residues. V lost 6 bases and J 4 bases, leaving 16 bases between the germline ends. The CDR3, as DNA: TGTGCCAGCAGTGCGGGAGGGGCGAGAGGAAACACCATATATTTT. Translating it yields CASSAGGARGNTIYF.

The chain combines TRBV7-7 with TRBJ1-1; D gene unclear. CDR3 length equals 15 residues. Between the trimmed V and J ends, which lost 2 bases and 2 bases, there was a span of 12 bases. The germline V gene encodes CDR1 SSHAT and CDR2 FNYEAQ (reference sequence). The CDR3 DNA reads TGTGCCAGCAGCTTAAGCGGCGCCCTAAACACTGAAGCTTTCTTT. Its translation: CASSLSGALNTEAFF.

J is TRBJ2-5 and V is TRBV7-2; 7 positions match TRBD1. Germline loops: CDR1 SGHTA, CDR2 FQGNSA. There are 14 residues in the CDR3. J gave up 7 bases and V 6 bases, and 11 bases lay outside the gene matches. The CDR3 nucleotides read TGTGCCAGCAGTCCGGGCCGACAGGGATTGACCCAGTACTTC. This sequence encodes CASSPGRQGLTQYF.